The subject of this entry is one T cell receptor beta chain. This PCR relied on a set of 60 Vbeta primers and 13 Jbeta primers. Some clones are missing from TCRdb's copy, which holds only in-frame ones; the method was immunoSEQ multiplex PCR. Of fewer than 300,000 clones listed, roughly 90% are singletons. This sample is drawn from a study of cytomegalovirus exposure and HLA in healthy donors. The sequencing input was PBMCs. This sequence originates from a middle-aged man in good health and CMV-seropositive.

This CDR3 reads CASSHGGPYEQYF. As DNA, the CDR3 is TGTGCCAGCAGCCACGGAGGGCCCTACGAGCAGTACTTC. The chain links TRBV14 to TRBJ2-7; the D gene is possibly TRBD2 (6 bases). Per germline, CDR1 SGHDN and CDR2 FVKESK. Trimming removed 3 bases at V and 2 bases at J, with 8 bases between. The CDR3 spans 13 residues.